The 28 T cell receptor beta chains below come from one sample, sequenced in a study of blood T cell repertoires in COVID-19. Data came from immunoSEQ multiplex PCR; TCRdb stores just in-frame clones and leaves some out. Of more than 150,000 clones in the sample, 75% to 80% are singletons; the top ten hold 26%. The specimen was peripheral blood. The receptor source for this set is a woman aged 70 to 79 with acute or convalescent COVID-19.

The chain joins TRBV19 to TRBJ2-2, with D maybe TRBD1 (6 bases). V was trimmed by 2 bases and J by 1 base, leaving 8 bases between them. Germline V CDR1 and CDR2: LNHDA, SQIVND (reference sequence). CDR3 length equals 15 residues. DNA of the CDR3: TGTGCCAGTAGTATACAACAGGGGAACACCGGGGAGCTGTTTTTT. This translates into CASSIQQGNTGELFF. The variable domain in full, with the rest retrieved from reference TRBV19 and TRBJ2-2, is DGGITQSPKYLFRKEGQNVTLSCEQNLNHDAMYWYRQDPGQGLRLIYYSQIVNDFQKGDIAEGYSVSREKKESFPLTVTSAQKNPTAFYLCASSIQQGNTGELFFGEGSRLTVL.

This chain joins TRBV7-9 and TRBJ1-2; 8 bases fit TRBD1. Unmatched junction bases numbered 16, after V lost 5 bases and J lost 8 bases. The CDR3 runs to 16 residues. Germline V lookup: CDR1 SEHNR, CDR2 FQNEAQ (reference sequence). DNA for the CDR3: TGTGCCAGCAGCCTCGGGACAGGCCACTTATCGGGGGGCTACACCTTC. This encodes CASSLGTGHLSGGYTF.

The V call is TRBV3-1 (or the pseudogene TRBV3-2), the J call TRBJ1-2, with a weak D call TRBD1 (6 bases). The ends were cut back, 0 bases at V and 4 bases at J, with 12 bases in the middle. The germline CDR1 and CDR2 sequences are LGHDT and YNNKEL (reference sequence). CDR3 length equals 15 residues. In DNA, the CDR3 is TGTGCCAGCAGCCAAGAGGGACATCAGAGCTATGGCTACACCTTC. This gives the protein CASSQEGHQSYGYTF.

This chain uses TRBV5-4 with TRBJ2-7, with TRBD2 as a possible D gene (6 bases). The CDR3 is made up of 14 amino acids. Germline V gives CDR1 SGHNT, CDR2 YYREEE (reference sequence). Trimming stripped 3 bases from V and 4 bases from J, with 14 bases between. For the CDR3, the DNA is TGTGCCAGCAGCTCAGGACTACCTCCTTACGAGCAGTACTTC. Its protein product is CASSSGLPPYEQYF.

The chain uses TRBV3-1 (or the pseudogene TRBV3-2) and TRBJ1-2; D is perhaps TRBD1 (6 bases). V was shortened by 0 bases and J by 11 bases, with 13 bases between the two germline ends. CDR3 size: 13 residues. Germline CDR1 and CDR2: LGHDT and YNNKEL (reference sequence). CDR3 in amino acids: CASSQEDRSLYTF. CDR3 DNA sequence: TGTGCCAGCAGCCAAGAGGACAGAAGTCTGTACACCTTC.

Remarks on this clone: The same CDR3 can be traced to other DNA sequences in this sample. The V gene is TRBV12-3 or TRBV12-4, the J gene TRBJ2-1; D is uncertain. The CDR3 has 11 residues. The ends were cut back, 7 bases at V and 5 bases at J, with 6 bases in the middle. CDR3 in amino acids: CASTLNNEQFF. Written as DNA, the CDR3 is TGTGCCAGCACCTTAAACAATGAGCAGTTCTTC.

V is TRBV11-1 and J is TRBJ2-2; tentative D call: TRBD2 (6 bases). Per the germline V gene, CDR1 is SGHAT and CDR2 is FQDESV (reference sequence). The CDR3 runs 15 residues. Trimming took off 4 bases at V and 1 base at J, with 10 bases between the two ends. This CDR3 reads CASSSFGRNTGELFF. The CDR3 DNA sequence: TGTGCCAGCAGCTCCTTCGGGAGGAACACCGGGGAGCTGTTTTTT.

The genes are TRBV20-1 and TRBJ2-7; possibly TRBD2 for D (5 bases). This CDR3 region has 11 residues. Germline V CDR1 and CDR2: DFQATT, SNEGSKA (reference sequence). V gave up 6 bases and J gave up 1 base, with 7 bases separating them. Here the CDR3 reads CSAGRSYEQYF. The CDR3 DNA reads TGCAGTGCGGGGAGATCCTACGAGCAGTACTTC.

The CDR3 reads CATSRVKAGEQFF. The CDR3 DNA reads TGTGCCACCAGCAGAGTCAAGGCGGGCGAGCAGTTCTTC. J is TRBJ2-1 and V is TRBV15, with D tentatively TRBD2 (5 bases). Looked up from germline, CDR1 is LNHNV and CDR2 is YYDKDF (reference sequence). This CDR3 has 13 residues. Trimming took 1 base from V and 10 from J, leaving 11 bases between them.

The chain is built from TRBV6-5 and TRBJ2-6; D is unresolved. The CDR3 runs to 15 residues. Germline CDR1 reads MNHEY; CDR2 reads SVGAGI. The ends were cut back, 5 bases at V and 0 bases at J, with 8 bases in the middle. The CDR3 here is CASSKQSSGANVLTF. The CDR3 region has the DNA TGTGCCAGCAGTAAACAGAGCTCTGGGGCCAACGTCCTGACTTTC.

For the CDR3, the DNA is TGTGCCAGTAGTATGGGAGGGTGGGGGAGAGAGACCCAGTACTTC. Its protein product is CASSMGGWGRETQYF. This rearrangement joins TRBV19 to TRBJ2-5, with 7 bases fitting TRBD2. In germline, CDR1 is LNHDA, CDR2 SQIVND (reference sequence). This CDR3 is 15 amino acids long. The V and J ends lost 3 bases and 4 bases, in that order; junction bases with no gene match: 8.

This chain uses TRBV19 with TRBJ1-6, with TRBD1 identical over 11 bases. In germline, CDR1 is LNHDA, CDR2 SQIVND (reference sequence). The CDR3 consists of 17 residues. J gave up 7 bases and V 1 base, and 6 bases lay outside the gene matches. The CDR3 DNA sequence: TGTGCCAGTAGTATAGTCGGGGACAGGGGGGGCAATTCACCCCTCCACTTT. Its protein product is CASSIVGDRGGNSPLHF.

This chain uses TRBV10-3 with TRBJ2-1, with unresolved D. The germline gives CDR1 ENHRY, CDR2 SYGVKD. Trimming cost V 1 base and J 3 bases, with 7 bases left between them. There are 14 residues in the CDR3. DNA for the CDR3: TGTGCCATCAGTGAGTACAGCAACTACAATGAGCAGTTCTTC. It codes for CAISEYSNYNEQFF.

The rearrangement joins TRBV5-1 to TRBJ1-5; D might be TRBD1 (6 bases). Germline V lookup: CDR1 SGHRS, CDR2 YFSETQ. Trimming left V 0 bases short and J 7 bases short, with 14 bases between. This CDR3 spans 15 amino acids. CDR3 sequence reads: CASSLDSPGGQPQHF. CDR3 in DNA: TGCGCCAGCAGCTTGGACAGCCCGGGGGGCCAGCCCCAGCATTTT.

The chain couples TRBV4-2 to TRBJ2-1; TRBD2 agrees at 8 bases. This CDR3 comprises 17 residues. The V gene's germline CDR1 is LGHNA and CDR2 YNFKEQ. The V gene end was trimmed by 3 bases and the J gene end by 5 bases; junction bases not matched to a gene: 12. The CDR3, as DNA: TGTGCCAGCAGCCAGACCCAATGGGCGGGGGGAGACAATGAGCAGTTCTTC. Amino acids: CASSQTQWAGGDNEQFF.

This clone showed up many times. The chain joins TRBV11-3 to TRBJ2-1; D is unresolved. This CDR3 is 14 amino acids long. Germline V lookup: CDR1 SGHNT, CDR2 YENEEA. The V and J ends lost 2 bases and 6 bases respectively, with 11 bases between them. The CDR3 DNA reads TGTGCCAGCAGCTTACGGAGTTCGACCAATGAGCAGTTCTTC. Translating gives CASSLRSSTNEQFF.

The chain is built from TRBV24-1 and TRBJ2-5, with no clear D. The CDR3 runs to 12 residues. From germline, CDR1 is KGHDR and CDR2 SFDVKD. Deletions cut 6 bases from V and 4 bases from J, with 8 bases between. The CDR3, as DNA: TGTGCCACCAGTTCTCCAGGAGAGACCCAGTACTTC. Translation gives CATSSPGETQYF.

V usage is TRBV15 and J usage is TRBJ2-4, with a possible D match to TRBD2 (6 bases). Germline V gene data show CDR1 as LNHNV and CDR2 as YYDKDF (reference sequence). This CDR3 region has 14 residues. V lost 3 bases and J lost 7, with 13 bases in between. The CDR3 DNA reads as TGTGCCACCAGCAGGGGGCGGGGCTATAACATTCAGTACTTC. This translates into CATSRGRGYNIQYF.

The table lists this clone with many counts. The chain combines TRBV12-3 or TRBV12-4 with TRBJ1-1, with no clear D. V lost 1 base and J lost 3, with 6 bases in between. CDR3 length: 13 residues. This CDR3 reads CASSLVGDTEAFF. The CDR3 nucleotides read TGTGCCAGCAGTTTAGTCGGAGACACTGAAGCTTTCTTT.

This sequence joins TRBV29-1 and TRBJ1-5, with D tentatively TRBD1 (5 bases). The ends were cut back, 4 bases at V and 1 base at J, with 5 bases in the middle. Looked up from germline, CDR1 is SQVTM and CDR2 is ANQGSEA. The CDR3 is 12 residues long. The CDR3 bases are TGCAGCGTTGGGGGCAGCAATCAGCCCCAGCATTTT. Encoded protein: CSVGGSNQPQHF.

This clone appeared a few times. This chain links TRBV5-4 with TRBJ2-1; perhaps TRBD2 as D (5 bases). CDR3 length: 14 residues. The V end was cut by 5 bases, the J end by 4 bases, with 13 bases between. Germline V gene sequence: CDR1 SGHNT, CDR2 YYREEE (reference sequence). This chain's CDR3 is CASRAGRVYNEQFF. Here the CDR3 DNA reads TGTGCCAGCAGGGCCGGGCGGGTGTACAATGAGCAGTTCTTC. Drawing the rest from reference TRBV5-4 and TRBJ2-1, the complete variable domain is ETGVTQSPTHLIKTRGQQVTLRCSSQSGHNTVSWYQQALGQGPQFIFQYYREEENGRGNFPPRFSGLQFPNYSSELNVNALELDDSALYLCASRAGRVYNEQFFGPGTRLTVL.

This chain links TRBV5-4 with TRBJ2-5; no clear D. Germline-derived CDR1 and CDR2 are SGHNT and YYREEE (reference sequence). This CDR3 comprises 13 residues. Trimming shortened V by 4 bases and J by 1 base, and 8 bases separated the two germline ends. The CDR3 coding sequence is TGTGCCAGCAGCCTAATGCCCCAAGAGACCCAGTACTTC. Translated, it gives CASSLMPQETQYF.

The chain has TRBV29-1 and TRBJ1-2, with unresolved D. The V end was cut by 2 bases, the J end by 7 bases, with 14 bases between. Germline lookup yields CDR1 SQVTM and CDR2 ANQGSEA. CDR3 length: 13 residues. CDR3 loop: CSVEMGSVGGYTF. The CDR3, as DNA: TGCAGCGTTGAAATGGGGAGCGTAGGTGGCTACACCTTC.

CDR3 loop: CSVGTVLNTEAFF. The CDR3 region has the DNA TGCAGCGTTGGGACAGTTTTGAACACTGAAGCTTTCTTT. The J gene is TRBJ1-1, the V gene TRBV29-1, with D possibly TRBD1 on 6 matching bases. V lost 4 bases and J lost 0, with 9 bases in between. CDR3 size: 13 residues. Germline values: CDR1 SQVTM, CDR2 ANQGSEA.

The V gene is TRBV6-1, the J gene TRBJ1-6; 7 positions agree with TRBD1. V lost 1 base and J lost 8; bases outside the gene matches: 5. The germline gives CDR1 MNHNS, CDR2 SASEGT. The CDR3 loop spans 15 amino acids. CDR3 coding DNA: TGTGCCAGCAGTGAAGTACAGGGGTCCTATTCACCCCTCCACTTT. Translating it yields CASSEVQGSYSPLHF.

The rearrangement links TRBV18 to TRBJ1-2; 8 bases match TRBD1. Germline V lookup: CDR1 KGHSH, CDR2 LQKENI. This CDR3 region has 14 residues. J was trimmed by 6 bases and V by 3 bases; bases with no gene match: 6. The CDR3 region has the DNA TGTGCCAGCTCACCGGGGACAGGTGCCGATGGCTACACCTTC. Its translation: CASSPGTGADGYTF.

The chain employs TRBV27 and TRBJ2-7; D remains unclear. This CDR3 contains 14 residues. The V end was cut by 3 bases, the J end by 4 bases, with 13 bases between. Looked up from germline, CDR1 is MNHEY and CDR2 is SMNVEV (reference sequence). The CDR3 loop reads CASSLGRFPYEQYF. The CDR3 coding sequence is TGTGCCAGCAGTTTGGGCAGGTTCCCGTACGAGCAGTACTTC.

The chain links TRBV9 to TRBJ2-2, with 14 bases lining up with TRBD2. This CDR3 has 16 amino acids. V dropped 4 bases and J dropped 5; count of bases not matched to a gene: 4. CDR1 is SGDLS, CDR2 YYNGEE, per germline. The CDR3 DNA follows: TGTGCCAGCAGCTTGGGACTAGCGGGAGCGACCGGGGAGCTGTTTTTT. This gives the protein CASSLGLAGATGELFF.